The present T cell receptor beta chain was sequenced within a study of cytomegalovirus exposure and HLA in healthy donors. Overall study context: The 100 million to 120 million unique TCR beta sequences, from about 179 million T cells, were found by an earlier analysis.

The CDR3 is made up of 14 amino acids. Between the trimmed V and J ends, which lost 5 bases and 4 bases, there was a span of 14 bases. CDR1 SGHRS and CDR2 YFSETQ come from the germline V gene. Findings of the study overall: When a later analysis compared HLA-associated TCR beta chains with equally common others, the HLA-associated chains turned out to be more clonally expanded and to have lower generation probabilities. Some V segments could not be told apart, so they were left out, TRBV6-2 and TRBV6-3 among them. Only CMV serostatus was available as immune exposure information.

A note on this clone: Its target is unknown.

The PCR had 60 Vbeta and 13 Jbeta primers. Profiling relied on immunoSEQ multiplex PCR, and the TCRdb table lists in-frame clones only, not all of them. The sample comprises about 140,000 clones, roughly four fifths of which are singletons, and 3.5% to 5% rests with the top ten. The sequenced sample consisted of PBMCs. The receptor comes from a middle-aged man in good health and CMV-seropositive. The V call is TRBV5-1, the J call TRBJ2-3; a possible D gene is TRBD2 (5 bases). Here the CDR3 reads CASSLMSSADTQYF. The CDR3 DNA follows: TGCGCCAGCAGTCTAATGAGTAGCGCAGATACGCAGTATTTT.